This entry describes one T cell receptor beta chain. This clonotype is considered large (0.1 to 1%). This receptor's antigen is unknown. Per-base qualities were not stored, and no clone one base away is much larger. The reads were generated on an Illumina MiSeq. Under the source paper's analysis protocol: The Shannon-Wiener index, computed in VDJtools, was used to measure repertoire diversity. A TCRbeta clonotype counted as expanded if its clonotype frequency was 3 or higher. Using fastp trimming at Q25 and MiXCR clonotype assembly, TCRdb reanalyzed the public sequencing data and kept in-frame beta chains. Identical CDR3 proteins give one entry, which carries the most common genes and DNA. These V and J calls rely on TCRdb rather than the paper's analysis. The sample records hundreds of distinct CDR3 sequences, roughly 15% of which are singletons. The ten largest clones capture around 21% of the sample.

To test whether a precursor-effector relationship exists among CD4 cytotoxic T cells, bulk UMI-based TCR sequencing was run on four sorted CD4+ memory subsets: TCM, TEM, IL-7Rhigh TEMRA, and IL-7R- TEMRA. The cells came from peripheral blood mononuclear cells that had been isolated from human blood. These data come from a study of precursors of human CD4 cytotoxic T cells (dated by TCRdb to 2016 to 2018). Regarding the research as a whole: CD4+ memory subsets from 15 or so donors in total were covered by the bulk TCR-seq analysis. Sequences for both the TCRalpha and TCRbeta chains came out of the TCR-seq analysis of about 15 donors (table S7).

The germline ends are 7 bases apart after V is trimmed by 0 bases and J by 0 bases. CDR1 and CDR2, per the germline V gene (reference sequence), are DFQATT and SNEGSKA. Including the terminal cysteine and phenylalanine, the CDR3 comprises 14 residues. The CDR3 DNA has 42 bases and is translated from base 1. Findings and caveats that apply to the study as a whole: A larger fraction of IL-7Rhigh TEMRA clonotypes than of TEM or TCM clonotypes was made up of expanded effector clonotypes. According to the authors, a human observational design cannot definitively establish the direction of differentiation between precursor and effector cells. Only about 95% of the 14 donors were included in some bulk TCR-seq comparisons, which suggests that not every subset was available for every donor. Compared with TCM and TEM subsets, the IL-7Rhigh and IL-7R- TEMRA subsets had more restricted TCR repertoires, with lower diversity and more expanded clonotypes.

What was sequenced was memory CD4+ T cells from blood (PBMCs). The origin of this receptor is a human donor in good health. The rearrangement combines TRBV20-1 with TRBJ2-3; the D gene identity is not certain. CDR3 sequence: CSARDSSSTDTQYF. The nucleotide sequence is TGCAGTGCTAGAGATTCTTCTAGCACAGATACGCAGTATTTT.